One sample yielded the 27 T cell receptor beta chains listed below, sequenced in a study of T cells in Graves' hyperthyroidism and ophthalmopathy. What was amplified from RNA transcripts were TCR beta CDR3 regions. A first-round RT-PCR of the TCR CDR3 used the HTBI primer set. TCRdb reanalysed the multiplex PCR reads using MiXCR and keeps one entry per CDR3 protein. The data hold some 560,000 distinct CDR3 sequences, with 15% to 17% observed a single time. The specimen was blood. The source is a woman in her 30s with Graves' hyperthyroidism.

V and J are TRBV19 and TRBJ1-5; 9 bases align to TRBD1. The CDR3 runs 15 residues. J was trimmed by 2 bases and V by 6 bases; bases with no gene match: 5. CDR1 and CDR2 (germline): LNHDA, SQIVND (reference sequence). The CDR3 DNA is TGTGCCAGTAGAATACAGGGGGCTGGCAATCAGCCCCAGCATTTT. This gives the protein CASRIQGAGNQPQHF.

This clonotype was seen at least ten times. The limits of the CDR3 on the DNA are not certain, so only TCRdb's listed CDR3 is given. This CDR3 reads CASSYLGTRRAGELFF. The rearrangement uses TRBV6-5 and TRBJ2-2; no DNA check was done on the table's D call, TRBD1. The length of the CDR3 is 16 amino acids, counting both ends. The germline V gene has CDR1 MNHEY and CDR2 SVGAGI.

This clonotype appeared a few times. V usage is TRBV2 and J usage is TRBJ2-1; unclear D gene. This CDR3 has 12 residues. V dropped 6 bases and J dropped 4 bases, with 7 bases sitting between them. From germline, CDR1 is SNHLY and CDR2 FYNNEI. The CDR3 coding sequence is TGTGCCAGCAGGCCCTTATACAATGAGCAGTTCTTC. As protein: CASRPLYNEQFF.

This clonotype was seen a few times. The chain is built from TRBV12-3 or TRBV12-4 and TRBJ2-2; D not resolved. This CDR3 is 11 amino acids long. Trimming cost V 7 bases and J 8 bases, with 8 bases left between them. CDR3 loop: CASKDLGELFF. The CDR3 coding sequence is TGTGCCAGCAAGGACCTAGGGGAGCTGTTTTTT.

This clonotype was counted at least ten times. The chain combines TRBV27 with TRBJ1-5; D is perhaps TRBD1 (6 bases). Germline loops: CDR1 MNHEY, CDR2 SMNVEV (reference sequence). The CDR3 length is 14 residues. Trimming took off 3 bases at V and 4 bases at J, with 10 bases between the two ends. This chain's CDR3 is CASSFSGANQPQHF. Written as DNA, the CDR3 is TGTGCCAGCAGTTTTTCGGGGGCGAATCAGCCCCAGCATTTT.

This clonotype has ten or more counts. The genes are TRBV6-5 and TRBJ2-7; D unclear. Trimming left V 0 bases short and J 3 bases short, with 6 bases between. The CDR3 has 13 amino acids. In germline, CDR1 is MNHEY, CDR2 SVGAGI. The CDR3 loop reads CASSYSAGYEQYF. The CDR3 region has the DNA TGTGCCAGCAGTTACTCTGCAGGCTACGAGCAGTACTTC.

The rearrangement uses TRBV27 and TRBJ1-6; 9 positions match TRBD1. The CDR3 loop spans 16 amino acids. Trimming cost V 2 bases and J 5 bases; bases outside gene matches: 4. CDR1 and CDR2 from the germline V gene are MNHEY and SMNVEV (reference sequence). The CDR3 bases are TGTGCCAGCAGTTTACTGGGACAGGGTGATAATTCACCCCTCCACTTT. Its protein product is CASSLLGQGDNSPLHF.

At least ten counts were recorded for this clonotype. The J gene is TRBJ2-7, the V gene TRBV28; the D gene is possibly TRBD2 (6 bases). V was clipped by 2 bases and J by 4 bases, with 12 bases between them. Germline loops: CDR1 MDHEN, CDR2 SYDVKM. The CDR3 runs to 14 residues. In nucleotides, the CDR3 is TGTGCCAGCAGTTTAACGGGAGACCCTTACGAGCAGTACTTC. Its translation: CASSLTGDPYEQYF. Combining the CDR3 with reference TRBV28 and TRBJ2-7 gives the whole variable domain DVKVTQSSRYLVKRTGEKVFLECVQDMDHENMFWYRQDPGLGLRLIYFSYDVKMKEKGDIPEGYSVSREKKERFSLILESASTNQTSMYLCASSLTGDPYEQYFGPGTRLTVT.

This chain connects TRBV28 to TRBJ2-3; no firm D call. The germline V gene has CDR1 MDHEN and CDR2 SYDVKM. The CDR3 has 11 residues. Trimming took 9 bases from V and 4 from J, leaving 8 bases between them. CDR3 amino acids: CASTPPDTQYF. DNA of the CDR3: TGTGCCAGTACACCACCAGATACGCAGTATTTT.

In DNA, the CDR3 is TGTGCCAGCACCCACCGGACAGAATACGAGCAGTACTTC. Its protein is CASTHRTEYEQYF. V gene TRBV12-3 or TRBV12-4 combines with J gene TRBJ2-7, with D perhaps TRBD1 (6 bases). V lost 7 bases and J lost 4, with 14 bases in between. This CDR3 is built from 13 residues.

The chain has TRBV4-1 and TRBJ2-7; a possible D gene is TRBD1 (5 bases). V dropped 3 bases and J dropped 1 base, with 13 bases sitting between them. Germline CDR1 and CDR2: MGHRA and YSYEKL. The CDR3 sequence is 15 residues long. The DNA for the CDR3 is TGCGCCAGCAGCCAGAGTAGGGGCGCTTCCTACGAGCAGTACTTC. It codes for CASSQSRGASYEQYF.

About this clonotype itself: This may stem from a read error, because a much larger clone lies one nucleotide away. This chain uses TRBV29-1 with TRBJ2-1, with D perhaps matching TRBD1 (7 bases). Germline CDR1 SQVTM, CDR2 ANQGSEA. There are 15 residues in the CDR3. CDR3 protein: CSVTIGGTVYSEQFF. The DNA of the CDR3 is TGCAGCGTCACAATTGGGGGGACAGTGTACAGTGAGCAGTTCTTC.

This chain joins TRBV28 and TRBJ1-1; the D gene is possibly TRBD1 (5 bases). The CDR3 is made up of 15 amino acids. The V gene lost 1 base and the J gene lost 6 bases, with 15 bases spanning the gap. The germline gives CDR1 MDHEN, CDR2 SYDVKM. DNA for the CDR3: TGTGCCAGCAGTTTATTAGGGGACGTCGTTTCTGAAGCTTTCTTT. Its protein is CASSLLGDVVSEAFF.

This clonotype was seen only a few times. The chain uses TRBV25-1 and TRBJ2-1; D ambiguous. The CDR3 runs to 11 residues. Germline V gives CDR1 MGHDK, CDR2 SYGVNS. V dropped 4 bases and J dropped 8 bases, with 6 bases sitting between them. CDR3 protein: CASSVHYEQFF. The CDR3 nucleotides read TGTGCCAGCAGTGTTCATTATGAGCAGTTCTTC.

This clonotype was seen more than once but under ten times. The rearrangement links TRBV6-1 to TRBJ2-2; D gene ambiguous. Trimming cost V 6 bases and J 2 bases, with 7 bases left between them. Per germline, CDR1 MNHNS and CDR2 SASEGT. This CDR3 spans 13 amino acids. The CDR3 nucleotides are TGTGCCAGCAGACTCCTAAACACCGGGGAGCTGTTTTTT. As protein: CASRLLNTGELFF.

Remarks on this clonotype: Because the CDR3 is missing its conserved closing phenylalanine or tryptophan, this is likely a read error. The rearrangement links TRBV18 to TRBJ2-3; D not resolved. CDR3 length: 15 residues. The germline CDR1 and CDR2 sequences are KGHSH and LQKENI. Trimming pared 4 bases from V and 0 bases from J, leaving 11 bases between. CDR3 sequence reads: CASSLRHQSTDTQYS. As DNA, the CDR3 is TGTGCCAGCTCACTTCGACATCAGAGCACAGATACGCAGTATTCT.

The chain has TRBV24-1 and TRBJ2-3; tentative D call: TRBD1 (7 bases). Trimming cost V 0 bases and J 2 bases, with 20 bases left between them. The germline V gene has CDR1 KGHDR and CDR2 SFDVKD. CDR3 length: 19 residues. The CDR3 nucleotides are TGTGCCACCAGTGATTTGTGGGGGGACAGAAAAAACGACACAGATACGCAGTATTTT. Translating gives CATSDLWGDRKNDTDTQYF.

The chain employs TRBV7-9 and TRBJ1-1; weak D call: TRBD1 (5 bases). Germline values: CDR1 SEHNR, CDR2 FQNEAQ (reference sequence). This CDR3 spans 12 amino acids. The V and J ends lost 5 bases and 8 bases respectively, with 12 bases between them. The CDR3 sequence: CASSIPDREAFF. The CDR3 DNA sequence: TGTGCCAGCAGCATACCCGACAGAGAAGCTTTCTTT.

This clonotype was picked up many times. DNA of the CDR3: TGTGCCAGCAGACCCGTCGCCCAGGGGGCTGGGGGCTACACCTTC. It yields the protein CASRPVAQGAGGYTF. The chain combines TRBV6-1 with TRBJ1-2, with 8 bases identical to TRBD1. The junction had 14 bases not matched to a gene; V was cut back by 6 bases and J by 8 bases. CDR3 length equals 15 residues. From germline, CDR1 is MNHNS and CDR2 SASEGT.

The sample holds many counts of this clonotype. The chain employs TRBV24-1 and TRBJ2-4; 8 bases align to TRBD2. CDR1 is KGHDR, CDR2 SFDVKD, per germline. The CDR3 runs 14 residues. V gave up 4 bases and J gave up 6 bases; unmatched junction bases: 4. CDR3: CATSEDGTRNIQYF. In nucleotides, the CDR3 is TGTGCCACCAGTGAGGACGGGACTAGAAACATTCAGTACTTC.

This clonotype has just a few counts. The chain links TRBV5-4 to TRBJ2-1; unclear D gene. The CDR3 runs 16 residues. V was trimmed by 4 bases and J by 0 bases, leaving 14 bases between them. The germline gives CDR1 SGHNT, CDR2 YYREEE (reference sequence). In DNA form, the CDR3 reads TGTGCCAGCAGCCCACCAGGTTCCAGCTCCTACAATGAGCAGTTCTTC. This encodes CASSPPGSSSYNEQFF.

This clonotype has at least ten counts. This sequence joins TRBV2 and TRBJ1-1, with D perhaps matching TRBD1 (6 bases). V was shortened by 5 bases and J by 4 bases, with 14 bases between the two germline ends. This CDR3 region has 14 residues. Germline assignment: CDR1 SNHLY and CDR2 FYNNEI. In DNA, the CDR3 is TGTGCCAGCAGTTCTCAGGGGAAGGCCACTGAAGCTTTCTTT. It translates to CASSSQGKATEAFF.

Only a few counts were recorded for this clonotype. The chain joins TRBV27 to TRBJ1-6, with 7 nucleotides matching TRBD1. J gave up 8 bases and V 2 bases, and 6 bases lay outside the gene matches. This CDR3 is 15 amino acids long. CDR1 is MNHEY, CDR2 SMNVEV, per germline (reference sequence). CDR3 sequence (DNA): TGTGCCAGCAGTTTAGACAGGGTGGCCGATTCACCCCTCCACTTT. Protein sequence: CASSLDRVADSPLHF.

This clonotype was seen repeatedly, ten times or more. J is TRBJ2-7 and V is TRBV11-2, with TRBD2 matching over 8 bases. V shed 1 base, J shed 2 bases, and the junction held 4 bases outside the gene matches. Germline loops: CDR1 SGHAT, CDR2 FQNNGV. CDR3 length: 15 residues. The CDR3 coding sequence is TGTGCCAGCAGCTTAGTTCGCGGGAGGACCTACGAGCAGTACTTC. This translates into CASSLVRGRTYEQYF.

This clonotype has only a few counts. The CDR3 loop reads CASRKGQENSPLHF. In DNA form, the CDR3 reads TGTGCCAGCAGAAAGGGACAGGAAAATTCACCCCTCCACTTT. The chain combines TRBV12-3 or TRBV12-4 with TRBJ1-6, with 8 nucleotides matching TRBD1. This CDR3 contains 14 residues. Unmatched junction bases numbered 5, after V lost 6 bases and J lost 7 bases.

This clonotype was picked up many times. The chain combines TRBV6-1 with TRBJ2-7; no clear D gene. The V and J ends lost 9 bases and 2 bases respectively, with 11 bases between them. This CDR3 comprises 12 residues. CDR1 and CDR2 (germline): MNHNS, SASEGT. The CDR3 loop reads CASSSYAYEQYF. CDR3 nucleotides: TGTGCCAGTTCCTCATATGCCTACGAGCAGTACTTC.

This clonotype was detected many times. The J gene is TRBJ2-3, the V gene TRBV28; TRBD2 aligns across 14 bases. The CDR3 is 17 amino acids. With V trimmed by 6 bases and J by 2 bases, 7 bases remained unmatched. Per the germline V gene, CDR1 is MDHEN and CDR2 is SYDVKM. For the CDR3, the DNA is TGTGCCAGCAGAACCGGACTAGCGGGAGGACCCACAGATACGCAGTATTTT. As protein: CASRTGLAGGPTDTQYF.